The source of this TCR beta chain is a study of OX40 agonist ivuxolimab in advanced cancers. This clone has only one observation. Trimming took 5 bases from V and 2 from J, leaving 15 bases between them. The CDR3 sequence is 15 residues long. The germline gives CDR1 MNHEY, CDR2 SMNVEV (reference sequence). TCRdb keeps only in-frame clones here, not all; method: immunoSEQ multiplex PCR. Here the sample spans 72,000 or so clones, approximately 80% being singletons. Material: CD4+ or CD8+ T cells sorted from blood, obtained in a trial of the OX40 agonist ivuxolimab. The sequence came from an adult with an advanced solid tumor such as melanoma, head and neck, liver or kidney cancer. V and J are TRBV27 and TRBJ2-5; TRBD2 is a possible D gene (5 bases). The CDR3 loop is CASSMRGSGQETQYF. In DNA, the CDR3 is TGTGCCAGCAGTATGAGAGGGTCGGGGCAAGAGACCCAGTACTTC.